This T cell receptor beta chain was recovered during a study of T-cell memory formation after mild COVID-19 (dated by TCRdb to the early 2020s). Some background on the complete study: Most TCR sequence clusters were specific to one of the two donors. In a couple of donors, T-cell clones that expanded and contracted after mild COVID-19 were tracked by sequencing TCRalpha and TCRbeta repertoires over time. The cohort was made up of two young adult volunteers, one female and one male, who were previously healthy. The paper's findings and limits, for the study overall: Clones that contracted from day 15 to 85 showed balanced CD4/CD8 phenotypes, whereas a second wave of clones that expanded from day 15 to 37 leaned towards CD4+. Contracting CD4+ clones turned up mainly in the CM and EM memory subsets, whereas EMRA was where CD8+ clones were enriched. Whether the second-wave clones peaking on day 37 were SARS-CoV-2 specific was not confirmed. Some responding clones were detected in pre-infection memory, suggesting pre-existing cross-reactive memory T cells joined the SARS-CoV-2 response. The study covered only a couple of mild cases, and larger cohorts including severe cases with pre-infection samples were considered necessary.

Ficoll-Paque density gradient centrifugation was used to isolate PBMCs. For CDR1 and CDR2, the germline V gene lists SGHTA and FQGTGA. A distance of 13 bases separates the germline ends of V and J, which lose 5 bases and 2 bases respectively. The CDR3 runs 15 amino acids, cysteine and phenylalanine included. Kept here is only the CDR3 DNA, which spans 45 bases and is read in frame from base 1. Instrument on record: Illumina NovaSeq 6000. TCRalpha and TCRbeta cDNA libraries were built by 5'RACE with constant-segment primers, adding sample barcodes and unique molecular identifiers. Trizol reagent was used to extract RNA from every sample. Libraries were amplified in two PCR steps, with a second sample barcode and Illumina TruSeq adapters added in the second step. Sequencing of the libraries was done on an Illumina NovaSeq, producing 2 x 150 bp paired-end reads. The study's own analysis went as follows. Reads were demultiplexed and collapsed into UMI-guided consensus sequences with migec v1.2.7. Using mixcr v2.1.11, UMI consensuses were aligned to TRA and TRB V and J templates and then assembled into clonotypes. A clonotype was counted as expanded or contracted only when both edgeR and NoisET called the clonotype significant, with the noise models trained on biological replicates. edgeR calls used a false discovery rate-adjusted p below 0.01 and a log2 fold-change threshold of 1. As an exploratory analysis of dynamics, max-normalized trajectories of the 1000 most abundant clonotypes were examined by PCA with hierarchical clustering. Separately sequenced CD4+ and CD8+ repertoires were used to assign a CD4 or CD8 phenotype to each responding clone. TCRdb itself trimmed the public reads at Q25 with fastp, ran MiXCR and retained productive beta chains. CDR3 protein sequences are deduplicated, and each keeps its most common genes and DNA. TCRdb's processing, not the authors', yielded these V and J calls. The sample data list roughly 150,000 distinct CDR3 sequences, and roughly 15% of these were observed just once. Roughly 13% of the sample is held by the ten biggest clonotypes.

This clonotype was counted only a few times. Its antigen remains unidentified. One base away there is no much larger clone; base qualities are not given. This TCR came from an adult woman who had mild COVID-19 (a few samples of this study predate the infection). The sample titles of this study are shuffled in the database, so cell type and time point are left out; the donor was told from shared clones. The specimen was PBMCs or a T cell subset sorted from them (not recorded which). In this chain, TRBV7-3 is recombined with TRBJ2-1; possibly the D gene is TRBD2, per 7 matching bases. In nucleotide form, the sequence is TGTGCCAGCAGCCCTGGGGGGGCGGCCTACAATGAGCAGTTCTTC. The resulting protein is CASSPGGAAYNEQFF.